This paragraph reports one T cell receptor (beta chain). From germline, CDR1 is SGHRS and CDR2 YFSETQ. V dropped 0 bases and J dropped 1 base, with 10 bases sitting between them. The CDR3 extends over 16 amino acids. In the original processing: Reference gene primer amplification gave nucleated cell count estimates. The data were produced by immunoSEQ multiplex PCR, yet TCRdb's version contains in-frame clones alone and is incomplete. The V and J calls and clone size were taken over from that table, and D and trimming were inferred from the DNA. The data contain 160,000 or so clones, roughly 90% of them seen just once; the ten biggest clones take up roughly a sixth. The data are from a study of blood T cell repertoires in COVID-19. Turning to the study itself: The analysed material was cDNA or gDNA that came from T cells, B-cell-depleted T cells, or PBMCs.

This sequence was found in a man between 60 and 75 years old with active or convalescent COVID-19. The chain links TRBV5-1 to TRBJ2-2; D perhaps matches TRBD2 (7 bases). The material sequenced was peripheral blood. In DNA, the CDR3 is TGCGCCAGCAGCTTGGGAGCGGGACAGAACACCGGGGAGCTGTTTTTT. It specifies CASSLGAGQNTGELFF. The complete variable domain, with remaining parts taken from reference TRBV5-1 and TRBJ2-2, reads KAGVTQTPRYLIKTRGQQVTLSCSPISGHRSVSWYQQTPGQGLQFLFEYFSETQRNKGNFPGRFSGRQFSNSRSEMNVSTLELGDSALYLCASSLGAGQNTGELFFGEGSRLTVL.